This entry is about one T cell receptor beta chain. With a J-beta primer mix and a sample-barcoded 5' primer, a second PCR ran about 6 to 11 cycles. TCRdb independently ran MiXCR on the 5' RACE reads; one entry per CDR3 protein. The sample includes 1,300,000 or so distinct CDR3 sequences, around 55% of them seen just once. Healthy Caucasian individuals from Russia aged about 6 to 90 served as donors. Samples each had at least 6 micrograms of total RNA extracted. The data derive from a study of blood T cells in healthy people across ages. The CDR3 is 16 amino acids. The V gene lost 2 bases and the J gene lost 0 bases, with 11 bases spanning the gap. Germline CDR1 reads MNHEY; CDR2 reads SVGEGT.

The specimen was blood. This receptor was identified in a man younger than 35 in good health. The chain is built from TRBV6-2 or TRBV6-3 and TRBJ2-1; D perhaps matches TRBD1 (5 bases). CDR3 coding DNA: TGTGCCAGCAGTTACCCGACAGCGAACTCCTACAATGAGCAGTTCTTC. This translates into CASSYPTANSYNEQFF.